This passage covers 9 T cell receptor beta chains from one sample sequenced in a study of T cells in Graves' hyperthyroidism and ophthalmopathy. The source material, RNA transcripts, was used to amplify TCR beta CDR3 regions. An initial round of RT-PCR targeting the TCR CDR3 relied on the HTBI primer set. TCRdb re-analysed the multiplex PCR reads in MiXCR, keeping a single row per CDR3 protein. The top ten hold around 12% of the sample, which has 500,000 to 650,000 distinct CDR3 sequences, approximately 14% seen once. Sequences were obtained from blood. The receptors were sampled from a woman aged 45-59 years with Graves' ophthalmopathy.

V gene TRBV20-1 combines with J gene TRBJ2-1, with D tentatively TRBD2 (6 bases). In germline, CDR1 is DFQATT, CDR2 SNEGSKA (reference sequence). This CDR3 is built from 13 residues. V lost 6 bases and J lost 7, with 16 bases in between. The CDR3 sequence is CSAQKAGRNEQFF. The CDR3 DNA reads TGCAGTGCCCAGAAGGCGGGAAGGAATGAGCAGTTCTTC.

The chain combines TRBV20-1 with TRBJ2-7; D is possibly TRBD1 (6 bases). Germline CDR1 reads DFQATT; CDR2 reads SNEGSKA (reference sequence). V was cut by 1 base and J by 0 bases, with 13 bases left in between. This CDR3 comprises 15 residues. CDR3 DNA sequence: TGCAGTGCTAGAGGGACCCGGGACAACTCCTACGAGCAGTACTTC. It encodes CSARGTRDNSYEQYF.

V is TRBV28 and J is TRBJ2-2, with TRBD2 matching over 8 bases. CDR1 is MDHEN and CDR2 is SYDVKM in the germline V gene. The CDR3 consists of 17 residues. Unmatched junction bases numbered 11, after V lost 7 bases and J lost 1 base. The CDR3 here is CASTHGGGEGNTGELFF. As DNA, the CDR3 is TGTGCCAGCACCCACGGGGGGGGCGAAGGGAACACCGGGGAGCTGTTTTTT. The variable domain in full, completed from reference TRBV28 and TRBJ2-2, reads DVKVTQSSRYLVKRTGEKVFLECVQDMDHENMFWYRQDPGLGLRLIYFSYDVKMKEKGDIPEGYSVSREKKERFSLILESASTNQTSMYLCASTHGGGEGNTGELFFGEGSRLTVL.

This clonotype was recorded many times. The chain uses TRBV2 and TRBJ2-5, with D possibly TRBD2 on 6 matching bases. The length of the CDR3 is 13 residues. V gave up 2 bases and J gave up 12 bases, with 16 bases separating them. Germline-derived CDR1 and CDR2 are SNHLY and FYNNEI. The CDR3 DNA follows: TGTGCCAGCAGTGAACTTGGGCGGAGGGTGAAGTACTTC. Residues: CASSELGRRVKYF.

This clonotype was found many times. The V and J genes are TRBV12-3 or TRBV12-4 and TRBJ2-3; D remains ambiguous. Trimming removed 3 bases from V and 0 bases from J, with 10 bases in between. This CDR3 spans 15 amino acids. DNA for the CDR3: TGTGCCAGCAGTTTGCTAAGTCAAAGCACAGATACGCAGTATTTT. It translates to CASSLLSQSTDTQYF.

The V gene is TRBV5-6, the J gene TRBJ2-7; D may be TRBD2 (5 bases). CDR3 length: 14 amino acids. Germline V gene sequence: CDR1 SGHDT, CDR2 YYEEEE. V shed 6 bases and J shed 8 bases, with 21 bases lying between them. CDR3 in DNA: TGTGCCAGCACCTCCCCGGATCGGCGGGTTCAGCAGTACTTC. Amino acid sequence: CASTSPDRRVQQYF.

This chain joins TRBV9 and TRBJ1-2, with 8 bases lining up with TRBD1. After removal of 4 bases from V and 0 bases from J, the junction contained 11 bases not matched to a gene. Per germline, CDR1 SGDLS and CDR2 YYNGEE. The CDR3 is 17 amino acids. The CDR3, as DNA: TGTGCCAGCAGCCCCCTAGCCCGGGACAGGACTAACTATGGCTACACCTTC. Protein sequence: CASSPLARDRTNYGYTF. The entire variable domain, with the rest obtained from reference TRBV9 and TRBJ1-2, is as follows: DSGVTQTPKHLITATGQRVTLRCSPRSGDLSVYWYQQSLDQGLQFLIQYYNGEERAKGNILERFSAQQFPDLHSELNLSSLELGDSALYFCASSPLARDRTNYGYTFGSGTRLTVV.

The table lists this clonotype with many counts. The chain has TRBV7-9 and TRBJ2-5; D unclear. The CDR3 sequence is 13 residues long. Germline V CDR1 and CDR2: SEHNR, FQNEAQ (reference sequence). Trimming shortened V by 3 bases and J by 2 bases, and 7 bases separated the two germline ends. DNA for the CDR3: TGTGCCAGCAGCTTTGGAGTACAAGAGACCCAGTACTTC. Translated, it gives CASSFGVQETQYF.

The sample holds many counts of this clonotype. V usage is TRBV20-1 and J usage is TRBJ2-1, with TRBD2 matching over 9 bases. Germline trimming cut 2 bases from V and 3 bases from J; bases unmatched to any gene: 5. The V gene's germline CDR1 is DFQATT and CDR2 SNEGSKA (reference sequence). There are 15 residues in the CDR3. CDR3: CSARPPSGIYNEQFF. The CDR3 DNA sequence: TGCAGTGCTAGACCCCCTAGCGGGATCTACAATGAGCAGTTCTTC.